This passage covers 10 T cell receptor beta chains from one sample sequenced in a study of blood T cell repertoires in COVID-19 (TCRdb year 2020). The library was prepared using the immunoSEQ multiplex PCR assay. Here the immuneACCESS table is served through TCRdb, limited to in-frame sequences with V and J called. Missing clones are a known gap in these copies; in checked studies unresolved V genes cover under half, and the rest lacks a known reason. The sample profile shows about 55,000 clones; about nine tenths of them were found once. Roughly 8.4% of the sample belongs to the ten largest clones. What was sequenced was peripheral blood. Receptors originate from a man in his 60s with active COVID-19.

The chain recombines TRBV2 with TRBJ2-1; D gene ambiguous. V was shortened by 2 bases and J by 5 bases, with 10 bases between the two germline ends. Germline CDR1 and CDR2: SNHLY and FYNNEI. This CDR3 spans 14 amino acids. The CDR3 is CASSENPTHNEQFF. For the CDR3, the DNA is TGTGCCAGCAGTGAAAATCCCACTCACAATGAGCAGTTCTTC.

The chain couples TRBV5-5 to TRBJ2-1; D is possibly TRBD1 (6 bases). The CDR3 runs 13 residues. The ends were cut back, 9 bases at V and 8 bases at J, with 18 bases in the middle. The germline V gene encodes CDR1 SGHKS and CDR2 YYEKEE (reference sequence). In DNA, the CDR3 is TGTGCCACCAGGGGATTTGAGGGGGATGAGCAGTTCTTC. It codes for CATRGFEGDEQFF.

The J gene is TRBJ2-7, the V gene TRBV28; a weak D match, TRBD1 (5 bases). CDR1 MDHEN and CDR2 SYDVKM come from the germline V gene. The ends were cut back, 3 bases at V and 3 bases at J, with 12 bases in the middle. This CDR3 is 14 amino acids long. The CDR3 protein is CASSFSRTLYEQYF. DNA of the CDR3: TGTGCCAGCAGTTTCTCCCGGACACTCTACGAGCAGTACTTC.

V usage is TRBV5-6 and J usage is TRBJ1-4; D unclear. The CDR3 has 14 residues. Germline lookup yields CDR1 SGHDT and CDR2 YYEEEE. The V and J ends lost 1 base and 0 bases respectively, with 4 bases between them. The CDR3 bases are TGTGCCAGCAGCTTGATTACAACTAATGAAAAACTGTTTTTT. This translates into CASSLITTNEKLFF.

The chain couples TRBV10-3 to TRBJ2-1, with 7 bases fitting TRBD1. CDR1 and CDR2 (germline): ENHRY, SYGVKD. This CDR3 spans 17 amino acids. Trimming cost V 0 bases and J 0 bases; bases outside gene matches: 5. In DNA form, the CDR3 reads TGTGCCATCAGTGAGTCCGCACAGGGGTCCTCCTACAATGAGCAGTTCTTC. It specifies CAISESAQGSSYNEQFF.

This chain's CDR3 is CASSNRLADLYNEQFF. For the CDR3, the DNA is TGTGCCAGCAGCAACAGACTAGCGGACCTCTACAATGAGCAGTTCTTC. This sequence joins TRBV5-6 and TRBJ2-1; TRBD2 aligns across 9 bases. CDR1 SGHDT and CDR2 YYEEEE come from the germline V gene. The V segment lost 4 bases and the J segment 3 bases; nucleotides outside the gene matches: 8. This CDR3 spans 16 amino acids.

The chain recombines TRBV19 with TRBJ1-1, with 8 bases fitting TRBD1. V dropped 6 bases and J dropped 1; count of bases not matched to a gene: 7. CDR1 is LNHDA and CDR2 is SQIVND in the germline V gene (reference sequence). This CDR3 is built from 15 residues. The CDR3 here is CASSKDRVGNTEAFF. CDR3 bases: TGTGCCAGTAGCAAGGACAGGGTGGGGAACACTGAAGCTTTCTTT.

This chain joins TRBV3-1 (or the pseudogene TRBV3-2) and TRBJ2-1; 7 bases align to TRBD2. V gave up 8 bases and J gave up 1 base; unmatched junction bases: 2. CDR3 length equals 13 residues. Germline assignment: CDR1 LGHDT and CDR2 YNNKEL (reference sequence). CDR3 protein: CASQLASYNEQFF. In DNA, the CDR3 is TGTGCCAGCCAACTAGCGTCCTACAATGAGCAGTTCTTC.

The CDR3 nucleotides read TGTGCCAGCAGCCTCTCCGGGACAGGGGTGACTGAAGCTTTCTTT. It is translated as CASSLSGTGVTEAFF. The chain combines TRBV9 with TRBJ1-1; TRBD1 matches 10 bases. Trimming removed 4 bases from V and 5 bases from J; junction bases left unmatched: 8. Per germline, CDR1 SGDLS and CDR2 YYNGEE. This CDR3 spans 15 amino acids. The whole variable domain, filled in from reference TRBV9 and TRBJ1-1, reads DSGVTQTPKHLITATGQRVTLRCSPRSGDLSVYWYQQSLDQGLQFLIQYYNGEERAKGNILERFSAQQFPDLHSELNLSSLELGDSALYFCASSLSGTGVTEAFFGQGTRLTVV.

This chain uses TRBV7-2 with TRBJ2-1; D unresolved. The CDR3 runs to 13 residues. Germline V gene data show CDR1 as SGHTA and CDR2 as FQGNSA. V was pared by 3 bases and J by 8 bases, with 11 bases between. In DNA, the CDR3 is TGTGCCAGCAGCTTTTTCCAGGCCGATGAGCAGTTCTTC. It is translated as CASSFFQADEQFF.